These 12 T cell receptor beta chains share one sample of origin, sequenced in a study of blood T cell repertoires in COVID-19. The data were produced by immunoSEQ multiplex PCR, yet TCRdb's version contains in-frame clones alone and is incomplete. In the table there are about 100,000 clones, about 89% of which are singletons. Sequenced: peripheral blood. These receptors were collected from a human donor in a cohort sampled during active COVID-19.

The chain carries TRBV3-1 (or the pseudogene TRBV3-2) and TRBJ2-5; no clear D. Germline values: CDR1 LGHDT, CDR2 YNNKEL (reference sequence). The germline V and J ends were trimmed by 2 bases and 1 base, with 2 bases remaining between them. This CDR3 region has 12 residues. This chain's CDR3 is CASSQLQETQYF. The CDR3 region has the DNA TGTGCCAGCAGCCAACTCCAAGAGACCCAGTACTTC.

The V call is TRBV18, the J call TRBJ1-1; tentative D call: TRBD1 (6 bases). CDR3 size: 13 residues. Germline V gives CDR1 KGHSH, CDR2 LQKENI. Trimming removed 3 bases from V and 4 bases from J, with 9 bases in between. The CDR3 here is CASSPLDSTEAFF. For the CDR3, the DNA is TGTGCCAGCTCACCTTTGGACAGCACTGAAGCTTTCTTT.

There are a few counts of this clone. The rearrangement joins TRBV6-5 to TRBJ1-6; the match to TRBD1 covers 7 bases. V lost 0 bases to trimming and J lost 8 bases; unmatched junction nucleotides: 4. The CDR3 covers 15 residues. Germline CDR1 MNHEY, CDR2 SVGAGI. The CDR3 bases are TGTGCCAGCAGTTACTCGAACAGGGGTTATTCACCCCTCCACTTT. Translation gives CASSYSNRGYSPLHF.

The genes are TRBV5-1 and TRBJ2-1, with 9 bases identical to TRBD1. The CDR3 spans 14 residues. Trimming cost V 4 bases and J 5 bases; bases outside gene matches: 4. CDR1 and CDR2 from the germline V gene are SGHRS and YFSETQ. CDR3 in amino acids: CASSGDRDDNEQFF. The DNA of the CDR3 is TGCGCCAGCAGCGGGGACAGGGACGACAATGAGCAGTTCTTC.

The genes are TRBV6-2 or TRBV6-3 and TRBJ2-2; D is possibly TRBD1 (5 bases). The length of the CDR3 is 14 residues. The V end was cut by 0 bases, the J end by 5 bases, with 7 bases between. Germline CDR1 and CDR2: MNHEY and SVGEGT. For the CDR3, the DNA is TGTGCCAGCAGTTACTCTCAGGGAACCGGGGAGCTGTTTTTT. It encodes CASSYSQGTGELFF.

The J gene is TRBJ2-5, the V gene TRBV9; maybe TRBD2 (6 bases). CDR3 size: 15 residues. Germline assignment: CDR1 SGDLS and CDR2 YYNGEE. Between the trimmed V and J ends, which lost 4 bases and 5 bases, there was a span of 18 bases. CDR3 sequence: CASSPSVGSGETQYF. In nucleotides, the CDR3 is TGTGCCAGCAGCCCCAGTGTCGGGAGCGGGGAGACCCAGTACTTC.

The genes are TRBV4-1 and TRBJ2-5, with 13 bases aligning to TRBD2. Germline values: CDR1 MGHRA, CDR2 YSYEKL. The CDR3 is 18 residues long. The junction had 8 bases not matched to a gene; V was cut back by 3 bases and J by 1 base. CDR3 nucleotides: TGCGCCAGCAGCCAGGGGAGACTAGCGGGGGGTTTCCAAGAGACCCAGTACTTC. This translates into CASSQGRLAGGFQETQYF.

The CDR3 DNA sequence: TGTGCCAGCAGCTTGGTTCTAGTGTCTGGCACAGATACGCAGTATTTT. Translation: CASSLVLVSGTDTQYF. This rearrangement joins TRBV5-4 to TRBJ2-3; D is undetermined. V gave up 0 bases and J gave up 1 base, with 12 bases separating them. The germline CDR1 and CDR2 sequences are SGHNT and YYREEE (reference sequence). CDR3 length: 16 residues.

The V gene is TRBV11-3, the J gene TRBJ2-5; a weak D match, TRBD2 (6 bases). Germline V lookup: CDR1 SGHNT, CDR2 YENEEA. The V and J ends lost 7 bases and 7 bases respectively, with 16 bases between them. CDR3 size: 13 residues. The CDR3 coding sequence is TGTGCCAGCACCCCGACCCCCGGGGGGACCCAGTACTTC. This sequence encodes CASTPTPGGTQYF.

The gene calls are TRBV5-4 and TRBJ2-1; D is ambiguous. There are 13 residues in the CDR3. Germline CDR1 is SGHNT and CDR2 is YYREEE (reference sequence). Trimming stripped 1 base from V and 4 bases from J, with 6 bases between. CDR3 sequence: CASSLYGYNEQFF. The CDR3, as DNA: TGTGCCAGCAGCTTGTACGGTTACAATGAGCAGTTCTTC.

This CDR3 reads CASSVDRRDTQYF. The CDR3 bases are TGTGCCAGCAGTGTAGACAGGCGGGATACGCAGTATTTT. This chain joins TRBV2 and TRBJ2-3; D might be TRBD1 (6 bases). Germline V gene sequence: CDR1 SNHLY, CDR2 FYNNEI. V gave up 4 bases and J gave up 6 bases, with 11 bases separating them. The CDR3 consists of 13 residues.

This clone came up a few times. This rearrangement joins TRBV6-4 to TRBJ2-7; 10 bases map to TRBD1. Germline CDR1 is MRHNA and CDR2 is SNTAGT. The CDR3 spans 18 residues. V was clipped by 1 base and J by 4 bases; unmatched bases: 13. The CDR3 is CASSDFERVDRGPYEQYF. Written as DNA, the CDR3 is TGTGCCAGCAGTGACTTCGAAAGGGTTGACAGGGGGCCTTACGAGCAGTACTTC.